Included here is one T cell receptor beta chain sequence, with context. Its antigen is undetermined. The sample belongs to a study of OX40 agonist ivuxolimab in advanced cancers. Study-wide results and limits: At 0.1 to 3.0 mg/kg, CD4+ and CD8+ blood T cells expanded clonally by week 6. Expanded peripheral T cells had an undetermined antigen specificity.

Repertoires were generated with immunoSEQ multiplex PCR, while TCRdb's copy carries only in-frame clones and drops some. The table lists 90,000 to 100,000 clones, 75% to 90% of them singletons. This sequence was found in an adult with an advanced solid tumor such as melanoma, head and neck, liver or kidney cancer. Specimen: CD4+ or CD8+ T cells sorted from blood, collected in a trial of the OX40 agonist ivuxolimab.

The CDR3 DNA reads as TGTGCCAGCAGTTTACCCCTCTACAGGGGGGGGAATGAAAAACTGTTTTTT. Translating gives CASSLPLYRGGNEKLFF. This rearrangement joins TRBV28 to TRBJ1-4; 8 bases map to TRBD1. There are 17 residues in the CDR3. V was clipped by 2 bases and J by 5 bases; unmatched bases: 10. Germline-derived CDR1 and CDR2 are MDHEN and SYDVKM.